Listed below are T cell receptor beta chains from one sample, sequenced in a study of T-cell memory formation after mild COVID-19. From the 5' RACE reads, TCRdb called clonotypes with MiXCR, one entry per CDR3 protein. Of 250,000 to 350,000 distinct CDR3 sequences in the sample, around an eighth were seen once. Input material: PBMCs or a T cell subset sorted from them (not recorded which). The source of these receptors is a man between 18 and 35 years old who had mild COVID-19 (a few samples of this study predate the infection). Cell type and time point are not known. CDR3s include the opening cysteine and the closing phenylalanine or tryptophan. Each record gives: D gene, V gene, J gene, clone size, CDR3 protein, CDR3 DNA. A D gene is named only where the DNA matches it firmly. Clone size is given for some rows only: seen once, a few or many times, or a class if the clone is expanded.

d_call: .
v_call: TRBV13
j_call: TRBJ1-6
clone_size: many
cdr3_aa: CASSFRRRTHNSPLHF
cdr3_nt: TGTGCCAGCAGCTTCCGGAGGAGAACACATAATTCACCCCTCCACTTT

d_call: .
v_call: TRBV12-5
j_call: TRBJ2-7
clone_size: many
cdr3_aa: CASGDPGDEQYF
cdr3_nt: TGTGCTAGTGGTGACCCAGGGGACGAGCAGTACTTC

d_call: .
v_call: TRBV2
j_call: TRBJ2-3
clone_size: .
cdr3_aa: CASSTSGKTQYF
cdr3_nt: TGTGCCAGCAGTACCAGTGGAAAGACGCAGTATTTT

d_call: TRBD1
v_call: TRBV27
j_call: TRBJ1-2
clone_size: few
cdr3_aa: CASKAGGAFGYTF
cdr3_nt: TGTGCCAGCAAAGCAGGGGGTGCTTTTGGCTACACCTTC

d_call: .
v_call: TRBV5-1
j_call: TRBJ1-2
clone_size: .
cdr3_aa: CASSPGTIAGYTF
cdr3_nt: TGCGCCAGCAGCCCCGGGACGATCGCGGGCTACACCTTC

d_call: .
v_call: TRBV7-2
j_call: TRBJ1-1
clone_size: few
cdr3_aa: CASSQKIGNTEAFF
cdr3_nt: TGTGCCAGCAGCCAGAAAATCGGGAACACTGAAGCTTTCTTT

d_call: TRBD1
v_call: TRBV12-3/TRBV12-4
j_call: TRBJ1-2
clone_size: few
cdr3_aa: CASSAWDRGRWGYTF
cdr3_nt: TGTGCCAGCAGTGCCTGGGACAGGGGTCGGTGGGGCTACACCTTC

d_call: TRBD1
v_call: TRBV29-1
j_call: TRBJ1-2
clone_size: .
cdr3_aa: CSVETGNFYGYTF
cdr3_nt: TGCAGCGTCGAGACAGGGAACTTCTATGGCTACACCTTC

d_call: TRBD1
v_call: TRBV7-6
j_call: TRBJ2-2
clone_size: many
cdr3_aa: CASSTGTGTGELFF
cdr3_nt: TGTGCCAGCAGCACCGGGACAGGCACCGGGGAGCTGTTTTTT

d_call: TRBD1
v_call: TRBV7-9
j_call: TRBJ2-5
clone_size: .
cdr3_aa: CASSQWDREETQYF
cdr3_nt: TGTGCCAGCAGCCAGTGGGACAGGGAAGAGACCCAGTACTTC

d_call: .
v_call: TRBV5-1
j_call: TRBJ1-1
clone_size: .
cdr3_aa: CASKGNTEAFF
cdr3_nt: TGCGCCAGTAAAGGGAACACTGAAGCTTTCTTT

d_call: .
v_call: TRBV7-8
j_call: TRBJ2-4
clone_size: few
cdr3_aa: CASSLDETKNIQYF
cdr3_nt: TGTGCCAGCAGTTTAGACGAAACCAAAAACATTCAGTACTTC

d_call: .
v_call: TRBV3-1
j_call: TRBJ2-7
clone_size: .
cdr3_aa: CASSRSGLISYEQYF
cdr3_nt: TGTGCCAGCAGCCGGAGCGGACTCATCTCCTACGAGCAGTACTTC

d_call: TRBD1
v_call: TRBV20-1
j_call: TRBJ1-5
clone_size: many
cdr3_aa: CSAPLRDRGYQPQHF
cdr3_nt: TGCAGTGCCCCACTCCGGGACAGGGGCTATCAGCCCCAGCATTTT

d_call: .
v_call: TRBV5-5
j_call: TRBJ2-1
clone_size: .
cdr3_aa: CASSLYFEQFF
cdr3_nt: TGTGCCAGCAGCTTGTACTTCGAGCAGTTCTTC